This T cell receptor (beta chain) was recorded in a study of cytomegalovirus exposure and HLA in healthy donors (dated by TCRdb to about 2017). General notes on the study: According to a later analysis, one platform produced both the roughly 120 validation repertoires and the 620 or so repertoires of the first cohort. The study aimed to test whether signatures of past pathogen exposure could be identified by cataloging public T cell receptors. Along with the approximately 700-subject first cohort, a separate validation cohort of more than 90 different subjects was used. The study combined high-throughput TCR immunosequencing, statistical association of individual TCRs with disease status, and machine learning to predict cytomegalovirus infection status.

Findings and caveats that apply to the study as a whole: Of the cluster scores, roughly 93% were above 0 in a later analysis, which found that TCRs clustered in the first cohort also tended to co-occur in the 95 to 150 validation repertoires. The authors suggested that the approach could potentially be generalized to other disease states and immunological phenotypes. In the study, some 160 TCR beta chains were listed as associated with cytomegalovirus. A few of the identified cytomegalovirus-associated TCR beta chains were confirmed in vitro to be specific for cytomegalovirus antigens. Cytomegalovirus status was reported to be diagnosed by the classifier with high specificity and sensitivity in both the original and validation cohorts. A later analysis lacked HLA typing for the validation cohort, so it scored co-occurrence in that cohort across all 110 or so repertoires. While some public TCRs were present in many individuals, most TCR sequences turned up only very rarely across donors.

This clone was seen once. Its antigen is still unknown. Base qualities are missing; no much larger clone stands one base away. Library prep was done by the immunoSEQ multiplex PCR assay. The published analysis was carried out like this. A statistical classification framework was developed to diagnose cytomegalovirus status using the catalog of TCR beta chain sequences. TCRdb's version of the immuneACCESS table is confined to in-frame rearrangements and falls short of the full clone set. An unresolved V gene accounts for under half of the shortfall where checked; the remainder is of unknown origin. Clone size and the V and J calls come from that table; the DNA yielded D and trimming. The sample records about 330,000 clones, 86% of which are singletons. Clones ranked in the top ten supply 0.75% to 0.85% of the sample. The CDR3 contains 16 residues, cysteine and phenylalanine counted. The read is trimmed to its CDR3 DNA, 48 bases read in frame from base 1. Based on the germline V gene, the CDR1 and CDR2 sequences are SGHNT and YENEEA. Here V drops 4 bases and J drops 4 bases, and the junction holds 8 bases not matched to any gene.

The donors were included in the validation cohort of roughly 130 subjects, a group kept apart from the approximately 700-subject first cohort. Recombination connected TRBV11-3 to TRBJ2-3, and TRBD2 matches 10 of the central bases. The TCR comes from a woman aged 18-30 years in good health and CMV-seronegative. Sequenced sample: PBMCs. The DNA sequence is as follows: TGTGCCAGCAGCTCCAGCGGGAGGGCCGCCCCAGATACGCAGTATTTT. Translated, this is CASSSSGRAAPDTQYF.